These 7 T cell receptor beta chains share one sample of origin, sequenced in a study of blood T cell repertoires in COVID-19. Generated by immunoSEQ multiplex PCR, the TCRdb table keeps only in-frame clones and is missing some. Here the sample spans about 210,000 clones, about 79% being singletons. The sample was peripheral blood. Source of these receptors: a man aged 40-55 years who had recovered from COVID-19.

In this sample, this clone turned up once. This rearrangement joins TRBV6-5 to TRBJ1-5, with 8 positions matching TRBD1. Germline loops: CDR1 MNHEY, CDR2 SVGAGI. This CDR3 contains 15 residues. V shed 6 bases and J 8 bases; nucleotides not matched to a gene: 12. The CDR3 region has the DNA TGTGCCAGCAGGATGGGACAGGCGGTGATGGAGCCCCAGCATTTT. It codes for CASRMGQAVMEPQHF.

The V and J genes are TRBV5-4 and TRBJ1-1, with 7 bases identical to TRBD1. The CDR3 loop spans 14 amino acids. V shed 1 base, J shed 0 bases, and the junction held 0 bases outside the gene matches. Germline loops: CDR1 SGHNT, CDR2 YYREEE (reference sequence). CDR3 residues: CASSLTGVNTEAFF. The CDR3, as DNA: TGTGCCAGCAGCTTGACAGGGGTGAACACTGAAGCTTTCTTT.

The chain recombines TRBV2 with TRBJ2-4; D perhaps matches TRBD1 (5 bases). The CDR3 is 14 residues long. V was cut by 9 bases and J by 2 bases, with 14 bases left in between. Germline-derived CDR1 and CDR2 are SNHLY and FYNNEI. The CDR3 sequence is CARKFRAPKNIQYF. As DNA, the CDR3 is TGTGCCAGGAAATTCAGGGCCCCCAAAAACATTCAGTACTTC.

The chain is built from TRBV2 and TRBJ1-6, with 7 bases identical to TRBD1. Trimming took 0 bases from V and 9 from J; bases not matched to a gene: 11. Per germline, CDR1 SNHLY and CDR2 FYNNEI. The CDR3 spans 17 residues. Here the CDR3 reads CASSEARGQGVFSPLHF. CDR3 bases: TGTGCCAGCAGTGAAGCGCGCGGCCAGGGGGTTTTTTCACCCCTCCACTTT.

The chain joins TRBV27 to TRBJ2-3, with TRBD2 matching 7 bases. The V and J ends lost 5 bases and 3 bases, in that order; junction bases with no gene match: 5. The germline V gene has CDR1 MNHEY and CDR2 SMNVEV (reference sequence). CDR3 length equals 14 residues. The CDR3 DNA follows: TGTGCCAGCAGTCCCGGGGGGAATACAGATACGCAGTATTTT. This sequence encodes CASSPGGNTDTQYF.

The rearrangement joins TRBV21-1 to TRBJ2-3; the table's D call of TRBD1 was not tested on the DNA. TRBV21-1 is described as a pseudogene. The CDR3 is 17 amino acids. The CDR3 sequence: CASSKVWGPLGGDTQYF. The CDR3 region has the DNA TGTGCCAGCAGCAAAGTCTGGGGGCCCCTTGGGGGAGATACGCAGTATTTT.

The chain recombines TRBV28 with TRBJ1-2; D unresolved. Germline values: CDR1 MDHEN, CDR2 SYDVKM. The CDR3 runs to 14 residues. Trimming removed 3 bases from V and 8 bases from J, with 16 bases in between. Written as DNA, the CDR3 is TGTGCCAGCAGTTTGGCGGCAACCCGTTGGGGCTACACCTTC. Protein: CASSLAATRWGYTF.